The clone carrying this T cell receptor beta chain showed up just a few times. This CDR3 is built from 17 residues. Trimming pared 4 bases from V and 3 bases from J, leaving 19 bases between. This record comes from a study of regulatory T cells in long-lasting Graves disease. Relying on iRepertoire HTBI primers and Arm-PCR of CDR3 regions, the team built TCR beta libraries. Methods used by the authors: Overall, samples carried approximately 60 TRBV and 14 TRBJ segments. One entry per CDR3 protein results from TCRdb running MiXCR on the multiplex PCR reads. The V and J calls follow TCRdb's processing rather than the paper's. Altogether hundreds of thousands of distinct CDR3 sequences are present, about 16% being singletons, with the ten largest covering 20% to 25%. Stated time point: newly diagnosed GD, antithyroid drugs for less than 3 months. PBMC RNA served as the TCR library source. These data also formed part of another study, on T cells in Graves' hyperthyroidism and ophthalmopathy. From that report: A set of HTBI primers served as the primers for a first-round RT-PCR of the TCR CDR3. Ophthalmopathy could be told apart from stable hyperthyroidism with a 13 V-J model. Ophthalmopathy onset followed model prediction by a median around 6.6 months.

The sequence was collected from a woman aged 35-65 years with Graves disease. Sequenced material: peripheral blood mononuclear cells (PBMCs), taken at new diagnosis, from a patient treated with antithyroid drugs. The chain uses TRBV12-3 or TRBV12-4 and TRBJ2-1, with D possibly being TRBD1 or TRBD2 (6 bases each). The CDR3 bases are TGTGCCAGCAGTTCCATGGCCGGCAGGGGACTCTACAATGAGCAGTTCTTC. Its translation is CASSSMAGRGLYNEQFF.